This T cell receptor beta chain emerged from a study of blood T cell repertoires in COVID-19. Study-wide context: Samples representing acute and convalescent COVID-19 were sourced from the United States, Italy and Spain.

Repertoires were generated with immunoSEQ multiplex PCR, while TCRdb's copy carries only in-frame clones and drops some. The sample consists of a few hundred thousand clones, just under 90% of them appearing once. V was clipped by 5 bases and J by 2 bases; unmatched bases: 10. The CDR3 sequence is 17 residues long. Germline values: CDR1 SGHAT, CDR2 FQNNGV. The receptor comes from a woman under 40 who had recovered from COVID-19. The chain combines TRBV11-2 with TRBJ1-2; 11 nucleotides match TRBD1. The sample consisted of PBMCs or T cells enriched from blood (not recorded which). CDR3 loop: CASSPRDRGYRNYGYTF. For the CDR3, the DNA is TGTGCCAGCAGCCCCCGGGACAGGGGGTATAGGAACTATGGCTACACCTTC.